The 20 T cell receptor beta chains reported below all come from one sample, sequenced in a study of blood T cell repertoires in COVID-19. Here immunoSEQ multiplex PCR was the method, and the copy in TCRdb shows in-frame clones only, minus some. This table has more than 95,000 clones, approximately 80% appearing once. Sequencing input: peripheral blood. These receptors were collected from a man aged 35 to 55 with active or convalescent COVID-19.

The J gene is TRBJ1-2, the V gene TRBV24-1; 10 positions match TRBD1. Germline V gene sequence: CDR1 KGHDR, CDR2 SFDVKD. The CDR3 is 15 amino acids. Trimming cost V 3 bases and J 3 bases; bases outside gene matches: 3. The CDR3 reads CATSDDRGLDYGYTF. The DNA of the CDR3 is TGTGCCACCAGTGATGACAGGGGGCTCGACTATGGCTACACCTTC.

The CDR3 DNA sequence: TGTGCCAGCAGTCTAGGCGTCCGAAATCAGCCCCAGCATTTT. Residues: CASSLGVRNQPQHF. This chain connects TRBV28 to TRBJ1-5; no reliable D call. The CDR3 length is 14 residues. Germline V gene sequence: CDR1 MDHEN, CDR2 SYDVKM. V was shortened by 5 bases and J by 4 bases, with 12 bases between the two germline ends.

The chain combines TRBV15 with TRBJ1-1; 9 bases match TRBD1. CDR3 length equals 15 residues. Trimming at V came to 1 base and at J to 3 bases, leaving 3 bases not matched to a gene. CDR1 and CDR2 from the germline V gene are LNHNV and YYDKDF (reference sequence). CDR3 loop: CATSRVRTGDTEAFF. The CDR3 DNA is TGTGCCACCAGCAGAGTTCGGACAGGGGACACTGAAGCTTTCTTT.

The chain has TRBV6-6 and TRBJ1-1; 7 bases agree with TRBD1. CDR3 length: 16 residues. CDR1 and CDR2 from the germline V gene are MNHNY and SVGAGI (reference sequence). The junction had 10 bases not matched to a gene; V was cut back by 4 bases and J by 2 bases. CDR3: CASSSTTGATNTEAFF. DNA of the CDR3: TGTGCCAGCAGTTCTACTACAGGGGCCACTAACACTGAAGCTTTCTTT.

This clone was seen a handful of times. This chain links TRBV2 with TRBJ1-2, with no clear D. Germline V gives CDR1 SNHLY, CDR2 FYNNEI. Between the trimmed V and J ends, which lost 8 bases and 7 bases, there was a span of 14 bases. The CDR3 extends over 12 amino acids. In DNA form, the CDR3 reads TGTGCCAGCGCGTCGTCCCGTCTTGGCTACACCTTC. It yields the protein CASASSRLGYTF.

This clone came up a few times. The chain has TRBV13 and TRBJ2-7, with D possibly being TRBD1 (5 bases). The germline CDR1 and CDR2 sequences are PRHDT and FYEKMQ (reference sequence). The CDR3 is made up of 16 amino acids. V was clipped by 5 bases and J by 2 bases, with 19 bases between them. CDR3 nucleotide sequence: TGTGCCAGCAGCCCCGACTCGGCAGGGTCCCCCTACGAGCAGTACTTC. This encodes CASSPDSAGSPYEQYF. Filled out from reference TRBV13 and TRBJ2-7, the complete variable domain reads AAGVIQSPRHLIKEKRETATLKCYPIPRHDTVYWYQQGPGQDPQFLISFYEKMQSDKGSIPDRFSAQQFSDYHSELNMSSLELGDSALYFCASSPDSAGSPYEQYFGPGTRLTVT.

Points on this clone: Different DNA sequences within this sample yield the same CDR3. The gene calls are TRBV27 and TRBJ1-5, with unresolved D. V lost 6 bases and J 0 bases, leaving 12 bases between the germline ends. The CDR3 is 15 amino acids. From germline, CDR1 is MNHEY and CDR2 SMNVEV (reference sequence). As DNA, the CDR3 is TGTGCCAGCAGCTCTCAGGCTGGTAGCAATCAGCCCCAGCATTTT. Residues: CASSSQAGSNQPQHF.

This clone was found a few times. The chain uses TRBV6-2 or TRBV6-3 and TRBJ2-7, with 10 bases fitting TRBD1. V was pared by 0 bases and J by 5 bases, with 7 bases of the junction left unmatched. This CDR3 comprises 16 residues. Germline V gene sequence: CDR1 MNHEY, CDR2 SVGEGT. The CDR3 region has the DNA TGTGCCAGCAGTTACTCTGCGGGGACAGGGGAGAACGAGCAGTACTTC. Translating gives CASSYSAGTGENEQYF.

V is TRBV28 and J is TRBJ1-2; no clear D. Trimming took 3 bases from V and 5 from J, leaving 10 bases between them. CDR3 length: 13 residues. CDR1 and CDR2 (germline): MDHEN, SYDVKM. The CDR3 here is CASSLASWYGYTF. CDR3 DNA: TGTGCCAGCAGTTTGGCCTCCTGGTATGGCTACACCTTC.

This clone was counted a few times. J is TRBJ1-2 and V is TRBV4-3; D perhaps matches TRBD1 (5 bases). The V gene's germline CDR1 is LGHNA and CDR2 YSLEER. This CDR3 region has 16 residues. V lost 0 bases and J 4 bases, leaving 15 bases between the germline ends. The DNA of the CDR3 is TGCGCCAGCAGCCAAGATCCGGAGGGGCAAAGCTATGGCTACACCTTC. As protein: CASSQDPEGQSYGYTF.

CDR3 DNA sequence: TGCAGCGTCGAGATTGGAAACACCATATATTTT. It codes for CSVEIGNTIYF. The V gene is TRBV29-1, the J gene TRBJ1-3; D call uncertain. This CDR3 is built from 11 residues. Trimming took 6 bases from V and 3 from J, leaving 6 bases between them. The germline CDR1 and CDR2 sequences are SQVTM and ANQGSEA.

V usage is TRBV19 and J usage is TRBJ1-2; 8 bases align to TRBD1. After removal of 6 bases from V and 8 bases from J, the junction contained 2 bases not matched to a gene. The CDR3 extends over 11 amino acids. CDR1 and CDR2 (germline): LNHDA, SQIVND (reference sequence). The CDR3 is CASRRDRGYTF. Written as DNA, the CDR3 is TGTGCCAGTAGGCGGGACAGGGGCTACACCTTC.

Only a few counts were recorded for this clone. The chain joins TRBV12-5 to TRBJ1-5; D ambiguous. CDR3 length: 18 residues. Germline loops: CDR1 LGHNT, CDR2 FRNRAP. Trimming pared 7 bases from V and 0 bases from J, leaving 22 bases between. In DNA, the CDR3 is TGTGCTAGTGCTCAACTCCCCTCGGGAAGCCTTAGCAATCAGCCCCAGCATTTT. Translating it yields CASAQLPSGSLSNQPQHF. The full variable domain, its missing parts supplied by reference TRBV12-5 and TRBJ1-5, is DARVTQTPRHKVTEMGQEVTMRCQPILGHNTVFWYRQTMMQGLELLAYFRNRAPLDDSGMPKDRFSAEMPDATLATLKIQPSEPRDSAVYFCASAQLPSGSLSNQPQHFGDGTRLSIL.

The V gene is TRBV4-1, the J gene TRBJ1-2, with D perhaps matching TRBD1 (6 bases). The CDR3 sequence is 14 residues long. In germline, CDR1 is MGHRA, CDR2 YSYEKL. The V gene lost 2 bases and the J gene lost 3 bases, with 10 bases spanning the gap. CDR3 in amino acids: CASSQKGGDYGYTF. The CDR3 DNA reads TGCGCCAGCAGCCAAAAAGGGGGGGACTATGGCTACACCTTC.

This sequence joins TRBV2 and TRBJ2-2, with D tentatively TRBD2 (5 bases). CDR1 SNHLY and CDR2 FYNNEI come from the germline V gene. CDR3 length: 14 residues. Trimming took off 6 bases at V and 6 bases at J, with 14 bases between the two ends. In DNA, the CDR3 is TGTGCCAGCAGGAGGGAGATATCCGCCGGGGAGCTGTTTTTT. Its translation: CASRREISAGELFF.

The chain uses TRBV27 and TRBJ1-2, with a possible D match to TRBD1 (6 bases). The ends were cut back, 6 bases at V and 4 bases at J, with 15 bases in the middle. CDR1 and CDR2 from the germline V gene are MNHEY and SMNVEV (reference sequence). The CDR3 runs to 14 residues. The CDR3, as DNA: TGTGCCAGCAGGGGACCAGGGGCCCGCTATGGCTACACCTTC. Translating it yields CASRGPGARYGYTF.

The chain uses TRBV5-1 and TRBJ1-6, with 7 bases identical to TRBD1. Germline CDR1 reads SGHRS; CDR2 reads YFSETQ. CDR3 size: 15 residues. J lost 7 bases, V lost 4 bases, and 8 bases had no gene match. In DNA, the CDR3 is TGCGCCAGCAGCATGACGACAGGGCCAAATTCACCCCTCCACTTT. As protein: CASSMTTGPNSPLHF.

The chain uses TRBV6-1 and TRBJ2-7; 9 nucleotides align to TRBD1. The germline V gene has CDR1 MNHNS and CDR2 SASEGT. Unmatched junction bases numbered 19, after V lost 3 bases and J lost 7 bases. The CDR3 is 18 amino acids. Here the CDR3 reads CASSDVPGQGLAFIEQYF. CDR3 in DNA: TGTGCCAGCAGTGACGTCCCGGGACAGGGTTTGGCCTTCATTGAGCAGTACTTC.

The J gene is TRBJ2-7, the V gene TRBV5-1; 10 nucleotides match TRBD2. Germline CDR1 SGHRS, CDR2 YFSETQ. The CDR3 contains 16 residues. After removal of 2 bases from V and 3 bases from J, the junction contained 8 bases not matched to a gene. The CDR3 bases are TGCGCCAGCAGCTTACTAGCGGGAAAGGCGGACTACGAGCAGTACTTC. Protein product: CASSLLAGKADYEQYF. Using reference TRBV5-1 and TRBJ2-7 for the parts outside the CDR3, the full variable domain is KAGVTQTPRYLIKTRGQQVTLSCSPISGHRSVSWYQQTPGQGLQFLFEYFSETQRNKGNFPGRFSGRQFSNSRSEMNVSTLELGDSALYLCASSLLAGKADYEQYFGPGTRLTVT.

CDR3: CASSELAPKYNEQFF. Written as DNA, the CDR3 is TGTGCCAGCAGTGAACTAGCGCCTAAATACAATGAGCAGTTCTTC. The rearrangement joins TRBV6-1 to TRBJ2-1, with D possibly TRBD2 on 6 matching bases. Trimming took off 2 bases at V and 4 bases at J, with 12 bases between the two ends. Germline assignment: CDR1 MNHNS and CDR2 SASEGT. The CDR3 totals 15 residues.